This TCR beta chain emerged from a study of blood T cell repertoires in COVID-19 (dated by TCRdb to 2019 to 2021). As for the study more broadly: Samples covering the acute and convalescent phases of COVID-19 were provided by collaborators in the United States, Italy and Spain. The samples were drawn from the first 160 participants of the ongoing ImmuneRACE study and from under 1,500 subjects provided by 6 global collaborators. Nearly every sample came with metadata listing a de-identified subject ID, COVID-19 status, age in years and sex. The material from the prospective study consisted of cDNA or gDNA derived from T cells, B-cell-depleted T cells, or PBMCs. HLA class I and class II types, where available, came from metadata supplied by the sample provider rather than from assay-based typing. The repertoires were released in a freely available public database meant as a resource for research on the immune response to SARS-CoV-2. Deeply sampled blood TCRbeta repertoires from subjects exposed to, actively infected with, or recovered from COVID-19 were included in the dataset.

The research as a whole found: The amount of clinical and demographic metadata varied by source and participant and was provided uncurated.

Collaborating institutions collected whole blood in K2EDTA tubes following their own protocols. Collaborator samples were shipped for TCRbeta analysis as frozen whole blood, isolated PBMCs, or DNA extracted from either sample type. This clone came up once. Its antigen specificity is not known. No quality values exist for individual bases; no much larger clone is one base distant. The immunoSEQ Assay, a bias-controlled multiplex PCR, was used to amplify TCRbeta CDR3 regions from genomic DNA. Turning to the authors' computational methods: Within the assay, amplification of reference gene primers was used to estimate how many nucleated cells each sample contained. Sequence reads were collapsed and filtered to measure the absolute abundance of every unique TCRbeta CDR3 rearrangement. Productive Simpson clonality was computed per sample as the square root of Simpson's diversity index over productive rearrangements. TCRdb carries this immuneACCESS record with in-frame sequences only. Its versions omit some clonotypes, under half of them owing to an unresolved V gene in the studies checked, with the rest unexplained. V, J and clone size reflect that table, while D and trimming were determined from the DNA. The table for this sample lists about 150,000 clones; around nine tenths of them were counted only once. The leading ten clones occupy 8.5% to 9.5% of the sample.

The receptor comes from a woman between 45 and 65 years old with active or convalescent COVID-19. Sequenced material: peripheral blood.

The CDR3 protein sequence reads: CASSTPGGDTQYF. The DNA reads TGTGCCAGCAGTACCCCAGGGGGAGATACGCAGTATTTT. This sequence uses TRBV6-5 and TRBJ2-3; 7 bases in between match TRBD1. From a lookup of the germline V gene, CDR1 and CDR2 are MNHEY and SVGAGI. At the junction V is shortened by 5 bases and J by 5 bases; bases outside the gene matches: 4. Reading from cysteine to phenylalanine, the CDR3 counts 13 amino acids. The kept DNA is CDR3 alone, 39 bases in frame from the first base.